This T cell receptor (beta chain) was captured in a study of blood T cell repertoires in COVID-19. Sequenced by immunoSEQ multiplex PCR; TCRdb stores in-frame clones only, minus some. The repertoire consists of hundreds of thousands of clones, with approximately 84% occurring once and the leading ten covering just under 3%. The CDR3 numbers 19 amino acids, ends counted. This clone was observed a few times. No DNA is shown, since the ends of the CDR3 on it are uncertain; the CDR3 is the one TCRdb lists. Source material: PBMCs or T cells enriched from blood (not recorded which). The chain joins TRBV21-1 to TRBJ1-4. TRBV21-1 is a pseudogene locus. This TCR was sampled from a woman aged 25-40 years who had recovered from COVID-19. The CDR3 protein is CASSKVGGGSHATNEKLFF.